The 11 T cell receptor beta chains below come from one sample, sequenced in a study of blood T cell repertoires in COVID-19. TCRdb's copy holds only in-frame clones and misses some; the assay was immunoSEQ multiplex PCR. The sample consists of 250,000 to 300,000 clones, 89% of them appearing once. The sequencing input was peripheral blood. These receptors were taken from an older woman with acute or convalescent COVID-19.

The V gene is TRBV5-4, the J gene TRBJ1-2; D uncertain. The CDR3 is 13 amino acids. Per the germline V gene, CDR1 is SGHNT and CDR2 is YYREEE (reference sequence). Deletions cut 4 bases from V and 8 bases from J, with 15 bases between. The CDR3, as DNA: TGTGCCAGCAGCCTACAGAGAGCTGGGGGCTACACCTTC. It encodes CASSLQRAGGYTF.

This clone appeared once. This same CDR3 is encoded by further DNA sequences in the sample. The chain couples TRBV9 to TRBJ2-2; D is unclear. The CDR3 covers 12 residues. The germline V and J ends were trimmed by 0 bases and 7 bases, with 4 bases remaining between them. The V gene's germline CDR1 is SGDLS and CDR2 YYNGEE. CDR3 DNA: TGTGCCAGCAGCGTAGGAGGCGGGGAGCTGTTTTTT. Its protein product is CASSVGGGELFF.

This rearrangement joins TRBV5-1 to TRBJ1-3; no clear D gene. This CDR3 has 16 residues. Germline loops: CDR1 SGHRS, CDR2 YFSETQ. Between the trimmed V and J ends, which lost 6 bases and 1 base, there was a span of 17 bases. DNA of the CDR3: TGCGCCAGCACCAGCGGGCCCGTGGGGTCTGGAAACACCATATATTTT. This encodes CASTSGPVGSGNTIYF. Variable domain in full (rest from reference TRBV5-1 and TRBJ1-3): KAGVTQTPRYLIKTRGQQVTLSCSPISGHRSVSWYQQTPGQGLQFLFEYFSETQRNKGNFPGRFSGRQFSNSRSEMNVSTLELGDSALYLCASTSGPVGSGNTIYFGEGSWLTVV.

V and J are TRBV21-1 and TRBJ1-2; TRBD1 is taken as the D call from the table, unchecked against the DNA. TRBV21-1 is designated a pseudogene. This CDR3 contains 13 residues. This CDR3 reads CASSFGQVSGYTF. In DNA form, the CDR3 reads TGTGCCAGCAGCTTTGGACAGGTGAGCGGCTACACCTTC.

The rearrangement links TRBV5-4 to TRBJ1-1; D ambiguous. Germline CDR1 is SGHNT and CDR2 is YYREEE (reference sequence). V lost 1 base and J lost 2, with 6 bases in between. The CDR3 runs 13 residues. The CDR3, as DNA: TGTGCCAGCAGCTTGACGGGTAACACTGAAGCTTTCTTT. Residues: CASSLTGNTEAFF.

The V gene is TRBV5-6, the J gene TRBJ2-2, with TRBD2 matching over 10 bases. V lost 0 bases to trimming and J lost 7 bases; unmatched junction nucleotides: 0. Germline values: CDR1 SGHDT, CDR2 YYEEEE. The CDR3 is 14 residues long. CDR3 in amino acids: CASSLGLAGGELFF. CDR3 nucleotides: TGTGCCAGCAGCTTGGGACTAGCGGGCGGGGAGCTGTTTTTT.

The chain links TRBV4-1 to TRBJ2-7; D unclear. The CDR3 spans 15 residues. The V end lost 0 bases, the J end lost 2 bases, and 11 bases lay between the germline ends. Per the germline V gene, CDR1 is MGHRA and CDR2 is YSYEKL. The CDR3 spells CASSQEEQIPYEQYF. CDR3 nucleotide sequence: TGCGCCAGCAGCCAAGAGGAGCAGATCCCCTACGAGCAGTACTTC.

The chain recombines TRBV29-1 with TRBJ2-2; D remains unclear. This CDR3 has 13 amino acids. The germline V gene has CDR1 SQVTM and CDR2 ANQGSEA. V was pared by 1 base and J by 1 base, with 4 bases between. The DNA of the CDR3 is TGCAGCGTTGAAGTCGTGAACACCGGGGAGCTGTTTTTT. As protein: CSVEVVNTGELFF.

This chain links TRBV28 with TRBJ2-3; D remains unclear. V gave up 4 bases and J gave up 0 bases, with 8 bases separating them. The CDR3 extends over 14 amino acids. CDR1 MDHEN and CDR2 SYDVKM come from the germline V gene. CDR3 nucleotide sequence: TGTGCCAGCAGTTATCCGGTGAGCACAGATACGCAGTATTTT. Protein sequence: CASSYPVSTDTQYF.

The chain has TRBV19 and TRBJ1-5; the D is unclear. Germline CDR1 LNHDA, CDR2 SQIVND (reference sequence). V shed 2 bases and J shed 4 bases, with 9 bases lying between them. The CDR3 sequence is 14 residues long. This CDR3 reads CASSIRRTNQPQHF. The CDR3 DNA follows: TGTGCCAGTAGTATACGGCGGACTAATCAGCCCCAGCATTTT.

The chain joins TRBV11-2 to TRBJ1-3, with 7 bases fitting TRBD1. V gave up 3 bases and J gave up 7 bases; unmatched junction bases: 9. Germline CDR1 SGHAT, CDR2 FQNNGV. This CDR3 comprises 15 residues. The CDR3 DNA reads as TGTGCCAGCAGCTTCTTAGGGGGCGTCTATAACACCATATATTTT. Amino acids: CASSFLGGVYNTIYF.